This TCR beta chain comes out of a study of shared clonotypes between healthy human individuals (dated by TCRdb to about 2020). In the study overall: The cohort included a few men and two women between 18 and 49 years of age. Leukapheresis yielded between about 0.94 and 8.9 billion PBMCs per donor. To increase sequencing depth and limit assay-specific biases, TCR repertoire library preparation and sequencing were carried out by different laboratories using diverse techniques. To estimate repertoire size and how much clonotype sharing occurs between individuals, the study deeply sequenced the blood TCR repertoires of several healthy adults. For each donor, CD4 naive and CD4 memory were each given three plates, CD8 naive was given two plates, and CD8 memory was given one plate. Results the study describes overall, beyond this receptor: When a handful of donors were compared, the shared fraction of clonotypes was about 5.4% for naive CD4, approximately 3.3% for naive CD8, about 2.5% for memory CD4, and 0.35% to 0.4% for memory CD8. Rarefaction of sorted-subset datasets indicated incomplete sequencing despite the large sequencing depth. The genetic and exposure-history diversity represented was limited by the small number of donors. Clonotypes shared by all four sorted-subset donors showed higher generation probabilities than non-shared clonotypes. Pairwise subsampling led to the expectation that sequencing depth would affect the degree of clonotype sharing among donors. Naive subsets generally had larger estimated clonotype richness than memory subsets. Sampling was limited to blood, and TCR repertoires in tissue likely differ from TCR repertoires in blood.

Using the deep immunoSEQ assay, multiplex PCR amplified TCR CDR3 regions from genomic DNA. Genomic DNA extracted from each cell subset was distributed evenly over all wells of several immunoSEQ 96-well plates, and each plate served as one replicate. For sorted subsets, each replicate PCR was loaded with 200 ng genomic DNA, equivalent to about 33,000 T cell genomes. The purified libraries were quantified using a Qubit 3.0 fluorometer, sized with a Bioanalyzer 2100, and then quantified again using the KAPA Library Quantification kit. Every immunoSEQ 96-well plate was sequenced on a dedicated single-read 150-cycle Illumina NextSeq 550 flow cell. As for how the authors treated the data: The immunoSEQ output contained only junctional sequences without quality scores, so filtering could not match that applied to full-length reads. To assign V/J genes and CDR3, sequences were annotated using PyIR, a Python wrapper for IgBLAST v1.9, with IMGT germline references. Reads were removed for weak V/J assignments (E-value above 1e-6), missing CDR3, stop codons, out-of-frame junctions, or ambiguous translated residues. V3J clonotypes were defined by identical inferred V gene, J gene, and CDR3 amino acid sequence. Percentage overlap between repertoires was computed as shared unique clonotypes divided by the size of the smaller repertoire. RTK rarefaction, the Chao1 estimator, and Recon v2.1 estimates of unobserved clonotypes were used to assess repertoire richness. OLGA was used to compute generation probabilities for all TCRbeta clonotypes that the gDNA method yielded from several donors. TCRdb's version of the immuneACCESS table is confined to in-frame rearrangements and falls short of the full clone set. An unresolved V gene accounts for under half of the shortfall where checked; the remainder is of unknown origin. V and J calls and clone size are as listed in that table; D and trimming were resolved from the DNA. Recorded for this sample are roughly 2,000,000 clones; approximately 94% of them occurred a single time. Approximately 1% of the sample is in the top ten clones.

Trimming removed 5 bases from V and 3 bases from J, leaving 14 bases between the germline ends. CDR1 LNHDA and CDR2 SQIVND were looked up in the germline V gene (reference sequence). The CDR3 starts with the cysteine, ends with the phenylalanine, and has 15 residues. CDR3 DNA is the only sequence kept; it has 45 bases, read in frame from the first base. CD8 naive samples were CD45RO-negative cells positively selected for CCR7, giving a CD45RA+CCR7+ population that excluded TemRA cells. The donors were healthy, HIV-negative adults with no recently reported acute infections or vaccinations. Every donor was a Caucasian adult living in Nashville, Tennessee, USA. Blood was obtained by leukapheresis, after which PBMCs were separated by Ficoll-Histopaque density gradient centrifugation and cryopreserved in liquid nitrogen vapor phase. Purity and quantity of every magnetically sorted T cell population were checked by analytical flow cytometry. Each sorted fraction had its genomic DNA isolated and then quantified by UV absorbance on a Nanodrop 2000c.

For this clone: The antigen it binds to is not known. No much larger clone is present one base from it, and per-base qualities are unavailable.

The specimen was naive CD8+ T cells sorted from blood. What the cell subset or site label conveys for this sample: CD45RA+CCR7+. The clonotype originates from a young man in good health. The rearranged segments are TRBV19 and TRBJ1-5; TRBD1 is perhaps the D gene, given 5 matching bases. The DNA reads as follows: TGTGCCAGTAGTTGGTCGGGGGAGGCCAATCAGCCCCAGCATTTT. Its protein product is CASSWSGEANQPQHF.